This T cell receptor (beta chain) was recovered during a study of blood T cell repertoires in COVID-19. Across the study: From the United States, Italy and Spain came samples of acute and convalescent COVID-19. Sources were T cells, B-cell-depleted T cells, or PBMCs; the material itself was cDNA or gDNA.

V was pared by 2 bases and J by 3 bases, with 10 bases between. Germline CDR1 and CDR2: ENHRY and SYGVKD. The CDR3 length is 14 residues. Methods used by the authors: Amplification of reference gene primers was used by the study to estimate nucleated cell counts. Data came from immunoSEQ multiplex PCR; TCRdb stores just in-frame clones and leaves some out. That table furnishes V, J and clone size, whereas the DNA furnished D and trimming. This repertoire shows under 450,000 clones, 88% found once; its top ten account for 10% to 15%. Seattle patients were enrolled during active infection and followed longitudinally.

Sequences were obtained from peripheral blood. The chain employs TRBV10-3 and TRBJ1-1, with D maybe TRBD1 (5 bases). The source of this sequence is a woman between 50 and 59 years old with COVID-19, enrolled during active disease. For the CDR3, the DNA is TGTGCCATCAGTGAGAGGGGCACCGACACTGAAGCTTTCTTT. As protein: CAISERGTDTEAFF.